One sample yielded the 13 T cell receptor beta chains listed below, sequenced in a study of blood T cell repertoires in COVID-19. Clones were read by immunoSEQ multiplex PCR, and TCRdb kept only the in-frame ones, dropping some. The table records about 67,000 clones, 70% to 90% of them present only once. What was sequenced was peripheral blood. All receptors derive from a woman aged 60-70 years with acute or convalescent COVID-19.

This clone was seen a handful of times. Written as DNA, the CDR3 is TGCGCCAGCAGCTCAGACGGAGGCTCTGGAAACACCATATATTTT. Its protein product is CASSSDGGSGNTIYF. This chain links TRBV5-1 with TRBJ1-3; D remains ambiguous. The CDR3 consists of 15 residues. CDR1 is SGHRS, CDR2 YFSETQ, per germline. Trimming took off 3 bases at V and 0 bases at J, with 10 bases between the two ends. Filled out from reference TRBV5-1 and TRBJ1-3, the complete variable domain reads KAGVTQTPRYLIKTRGQQVTLSCSPISGHRSVSWYQQTPGQGLQFLFEYFSETQRNKGNFPGRFSGRQFSNSRSEMNVSTLELGDSALYLCASSSDGGSGNTIYFGEGSWLTVV.

This clone was seen a handful of times. This chain uses TRBV6-1 with TRBJ2-5, with 7 positions matching TRBD1. Germline V CDR1 and CDR2: MNHNS, SASEGT. V shed 3 bases and J 4 bases; nucleotides not matched to a gene: 14. The CDR3 loop spans 17 amino acids. CDR3 sequence (DNA): TGTGCCAGCAGTGACCTTGACAGGGCCCGGTTTTCAGAGACCCAGTACTTC. As protein: CASSDLDRARFSETQYF.

The chain employs TRBV2 and TRBJ2-3, with D perhaps matching TRBD1 (6 bases). The CDR3 extends over 17 amino acids. The V gene's germline CDR1 is SNHLY and CDR2 FYNNEI. Trimming left V 2 bases short and J 0 bases short, with 15 bases between. CDR3 in amino acids: CASSEPRGGTSTDTQYF. The CDR3 nucleotides are TGTGCCAGCAGTGAACCCAGGGGCGGAACTAGCACAGATACGCAGTATTTT.

The chain recombines TRBV6-5 with TRBJ1-6; 7 bases are shared with TRBD1. J gave up 8 bases and V 7 bases, and 5 bases lay outside the gene matches. Germline V gene lookup returns CDR1 MNHEY and CDR2 SVGAGI. The CDR3 has 13 amino acids. CDR3 loop: CASKQGTYSPLHF. CDR3 bases: TGTGCCAGCAAACAGGGGACGTATTCACCCCTCCACTTT.

The chain joins TRBV5-4 to TRBJ2-5; perhaps TRBD1 as D (6 bases). The CDR3 extends over 15 amino acids. Germline values: CDR1 SGHNT, CDR2 YYREEE (reference sequence). Deletions cut 4 bases from V and 5 bases from J, with 18 bases between. CDR3 sequence reads: CASSTWDMAQETQYF. CDR3 nucleotides: TGTGCCAGCAGCACCTGGGACATGGCACAGGAGACCCAGTACTTC. Filled out from reference TRBV5-4 and TRBJ2-5, the complete variable domain reads ETGVTQSPTHLIKTRGQQVTLRCSSQSGHNTVSWYQQALGQGPQFIFQYYREEENGRGNFPPRFSGLQFPNYSSELNVNALELDDSALYLCASSTWDMAQETQYFGPGTRLLVL.

CDR3 in DNA: TGTGCCAGCAGCTTATCAGCGGGAGGGACGGGAACCGGGGAGCTGTTTTTT. Translation gives CASSLSAGGTGTGELFF. The chain recombines TRBV13 with TRBJ2-2; 10 bases match TRBD2. In germline, CDR1 is PRHDT, CDR2 FYEKMQ (reference sequence). The length of the CDR3 is 17 residues. Germline trimming cut 2 bases from V and 5 bases from J; bases unmatched to any gene: 8.

V usage is TRBV20-1 and J usage is TRBJ2-7, with D possibly matching TRBD2 (6 bases). CDR3 length: 12 residues. Trimming left V 3 bases short and J 12 bases short, with 18 bases between. Germline values: CDR1 DFQATT, CDR2 SNEGSKA (reference sequence). CDR3 nucleotide sequence: TGCAGTGCTAGTGTCCCAGCGGGTAGGGGGTACGTC. Protein sequence: CSASVPAGRGYV.

This rearrangement joins TRBV5-1 to TRBJ2-2, with TRBD1 matching 7 bases. The ends lost 4 bases at V and 1 base at J; junction bases unmatched: 4. The germline gives CDR1 SGHRS, CDR2 YFSETQ. The length of the CDR3 is 15 residues. CDR3 nucleotides: TGCGCCAGCAGCCTTGGGACAGTGAACACCGGGGAGCTGTTTTTT. Its protein is CASSLGTVNTGELFF.

V and J are TRBV5-6 and TRBJ1-1; D might be TRBD1 (5 bases). The V end was cut by 1 base, the J end by 11 bases, with 24 bases between. The germline V gene has CDR1 SGHDT and CDR2 YYEEEE. The CDR3 sequence is 16 residues long. CDR3 residues: CASSLRVRGLDQEAFF. CDR3 DNA: TGTGCCAGCAGCTTGCGCGTCCGGGGGTTGGATCAGGAGGCTTTCTTT. Together with reference TRBV5-6 and TRBJ1-1, the CDR3 gives the full variable domain: DAGVTQSPTHLIKTRGQQVTLRCSPKSGHDTVSWYQQALGQGPQFIFQYYEEEERQRGNFPDRFSGHQFPNYSSELNVNALLLGDSALYLCASSLRVRGLDQEAFFGQGTRLTVV.

V and J are TRBV28 and TRBJ2-5, with unresolved D. The V and J ends lost 5 bases and 5 bases respectively, with 9 bases between them. Per the germline V gene, CDR1 is MDHEN and CDR2 is SYDVKM. The CDR3 is made up of 12 amino acids. Written as DNA, the CDR3 is TGTGCCAGCAGTCTCCCCCGTGAGACCCAGTACTTC. Its translation: CASSLPRETQYF.

The chain carries TRBV4-2 and TRBJ2-3; no firm D call. There are 13 residues in the CDR3. CDR1 LGHNA and CDR2 YNFKEQ come from the germline V gene. Trimming took 1 base from V and 3 from J, leaving 5 bases between them. The CDR3 sequence is CASSQVGTDTQYF. The CDR3 DNA reads as TGTGCCAGCAGCCAAGTCGGGACAGATACGCAGTATTTT.

The chain joins TRBV6-6 to TRBJ2-7; a weak D match, TRBD2 (6 bases). Germline lookup yields CDR1 MNHNY and CDR2 SVGAGI (reference sequence). Trimming took 5 bases from V and 3 from J, leaving 14 bases between them. CDR3 length: 14 amino acids. Here the CDR3 DNA reads TGTGCCAGCAGTCCCCGGGGGTCCCACTACGAGCAGTACGTC. Protein: CASSPRGSHYEQYV.

As concerns this clone: The same CDR3 arises from other DNA sequences in this sample as well. The chain carries TRBV19 and TRBJ2-1; 7 bases line up with TRBD1. Germline V gene lookup returns CDR1 LNHDA and CDR2 SQIVND (reference sequence). The CDR3 consists of 15 residues. The junction had 5 bases not matched to a gene; V was cut back by 6 bases and J by 0 bases. The CDR3 sequence is CASSPDRSSYNEQFF. The DNA for the CDR3 is TGTGCCAGTAGCCCGGACAGGAGCTCCTACAATGAGCAGTTCTTC.